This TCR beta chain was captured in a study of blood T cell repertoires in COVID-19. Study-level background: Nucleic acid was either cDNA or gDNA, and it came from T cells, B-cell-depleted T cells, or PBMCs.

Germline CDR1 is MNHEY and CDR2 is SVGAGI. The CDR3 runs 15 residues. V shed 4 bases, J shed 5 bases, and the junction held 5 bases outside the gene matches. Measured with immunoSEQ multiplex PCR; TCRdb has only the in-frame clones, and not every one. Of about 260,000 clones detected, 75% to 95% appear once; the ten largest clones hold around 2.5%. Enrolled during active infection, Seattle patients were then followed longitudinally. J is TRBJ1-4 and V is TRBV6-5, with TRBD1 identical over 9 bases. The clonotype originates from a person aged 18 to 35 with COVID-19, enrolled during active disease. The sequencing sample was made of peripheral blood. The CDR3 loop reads CASSFTQGANEKLFF. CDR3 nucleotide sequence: TGTGCCAGCAGTTTCACACAGGGGGCGAATGAAAAACTGTTTTTT.